Below, one T cell receptor beta chain is given with its context. Per the authors' pipeline: Nucleated cell number was recorded as an estimate derived from reference gene primer amplification. Assay: immunoSEQ multiplex PCR; the TCRdb copy retains only in-frame clones and omits some. That table supplies the V and J calls and clone size; D and trimming were determined from the DNA. Of about 140,000 clones in the sample, 75% to 85% were seen once. This sample was included in a study of blood T cell repertoires in COVID-19. Study in general: From the United States, Italy and Spain came samples of acute and convalescent COVID-19. The analysed material was cDNA or gDNA that came from T cells, B-cell-depleted T cells, or PBMCs.

The V and J ends lost 4 bases and 4 bases, in that order; junction bases with no gene match: 7. CDR1 is SGHAT, CDR2 FQNNGV, per germline. This CDR3 spans 15 amino acids. Specimen: peripheral blood. The sequence was collected from a woman aged 80 or older with acute or convalescent COVID-19. V usage is TRBV11-2 and J usage is TRBJ2-1; 7 bases match TRBD1. The CDR3 here is CASSSDRVLYNEQFF. The CDR3 DNA sequence: TGTGCCAGCAGCTCCGACAGGGTGCTTTACAATGAGCAGTTCTTC.